This T cell receptor beta chain was identified in a study of a mutant IDH1 vaccine in newly diagnosed glioma (dated by TCRdb to about 2021). Study-wide context: Patients received eight vaccinations in weeks 1, 3, 5, 7, 11, 15, 19 and 23, corresponding to visits V03 through V10. Of the approximately 35 treated patients, approximately 62% were male and roughly 38% were female, and a mean age of 40.4 years was recorded. Vaccination started 4-6 weeks after radiotherapy alone, or was given together with temozolomide cycles in the groups whose treatment included chemotherapy. For exploratory analyses, 25 treated patients had longitudinal TCRB deep sequencing done wherever samples were available. Before enrollment, patients had received standard therapy of radiotherapy alone, temozolomide alone, or radiochemotherapy with temozolomide; most received the combination. Six visits were used for peripheral blood collection: V03 (baseline), V05, V07, V10, V12 and V13. Beyond this particular receptor, the publication reports: Changes in the top peripheral T cell clonotypes picked up by TCRB sequencing did not appear to be linked to pseudoprogression. PBMC samples for TCRB deep sequencing were selected based on availability. Immune responses induced by the vaccine were seen in over 80% of patients across multiple MHC alleles. The authors stated that sample limitations prevented analyses of patient blood samples from being reproduced.

As regards this clone: Its cognate antigen has yet to be identified. It has no much larger one-base neighbor in the sample; base qualities were not kept.

What this sample's time point label stands for: week 11, during vaccination. Each vaccine dose, consisting of 300 ug of a 20-mer mutant IDH1 peptide in Montanide, was administered subcutaneously with topical imiquimod. All donors had newly diagnosed IDH1-mutant astrocytomas of WHO grade 3 or 4 that showed loss of nuclear ATRX. The samples were drawn from NOA16, a multicentre, single-arm, open-label phase I trial in Germany that tested a mutant IDH1 peptide vaccine in humans for the first time. Genomic DNA for TCRB sequencing was isolated from EDTA blood with the DNeasy Blood and Tissue Kit. The method was the immunoSEQ multiplex PCR assay. The hsTCRB Kit was used according to the manufacturer's protocol to amplify rearranged TCR beta chain sequences. TCRB libraries were sequenced on an Illumina MiSeq. The source study handled its data this way. The kit vendor's proprietary platform handled demultiplexing, trimming and gene mapping. The immuneACCESS repertoire file appears here via TCRdb, limited to in-frame rearrangements. These files lack a portion of the clones; in checked studies, under half of the deficit traces to unresolved V genes, and the cause of the others is not known. Clone size and V and J calls were adopted from that table, with D and trimming inferred from the DNA. Within this sample are roughly 70,000 clones, with around 84% of them counted one time only. Approximately 10% of the sample lies in the top ten.

The CDR1 and CDR2 encoded by the germline V gene are SGHTA and FQGNSA. The CDR3 starts with the cysteine, ends with the phenylalanine, and has 16 residues. Here the CDR3 DNA is all that survives: 48 bases in frame from base 1. V is reduced by 2 bases and J by 0 bases, leaving a spacing of 12 bases between them. The TCR sequence derives from a woman aged 45-59 years with glioma. Sequences were derived from PBMCs, sampled from a glioma patient whose treatment included an IDH1 peptide vaccine. In this chain, TRBV7-2 is recombined with TRBJ2-3; too little of a D gene remains to name it. CDR3 protein: CASSLQSFLSTDTQYF. The sequence in DNA is TGTGCCAGCAGCTTACAGTCCTTCCTTAGCACAGATACGCAGTATTTT. Beyond the CDR3, the reference TRBV7-2 and TRBJ2-3 genes provide the residues; the full variable domain reads: GAGVSQSPSNKVTEKGKDVELRCDPISGHTALYWYRQSLGQGLEFLIYFQGNSAPDKSGLPSDRFSAERTGGSVSTLTIQRTQQEDSAVYLCASSLQSFLSTDTQYFGPGTRLTVL.